A single sample gave rise to the 7 T cell receptor beta chains below, sequenced in a study of T cells in Graves' hyperthyroidism and ophthalmopathy. Amplification of TCR beta CDR3 regions used RNA as the template. With the HTBI primer set, the TCR CDR3 went through a first round of RT-PCR. TCRdb reprocessed the multiplex PCR reads with MiXCR, giving one entry per CDR3 protein. Among 600,000 to 650,000 distinct CDR3 sequences listed, roughly 20% were seen once. Sequenced material: blood. The receptors originated from a man in his thirties or forties with Graves' ophthalmopathy.

This clonotype occurred a few times. V is TRBV9 and J is TRBJ2-1; TRBD2 agrees at 8 bases. With V trimmed by 1 base and J by 1 base, 7 bases remained unmatched. CDR3 length: 17 residues. CDR1 is SGDLS and CDR2 is YYNGEE in the germline V gene. The CDR3 DNA reads TGTGCCAGCAGCGTAAACCGGGAGGGAAGATCCTACAATGAGCAGTTCTTC. Its protein product is CASSVNREGRSYNEQFF.

The table lists this clonotype with many counts. The CDR3 region is CASERQGLRAEAFF. CDR3 nucleotide sequence: TGTGCCAGCGAGAGACAGGGGCTTAGGGCTGAAGCTTTCTTT. The chain joins TRBV11-2 to TRBJ1-1; 8 positions match TRBD1. V lost 8 bases to trimming and J lost 6 bases; unmatched junction nucleotides: 11. This CDR3 is built from 14 residues. CDR1 is SGHAT and CDR2 is FQNNGV in the germline V gene.

This clonotype was recorded a few times. V gene TRBV5-1 combines with J gene TRBJ2-7; D tentatively fits TRBD1 or TRBD2 (5 bases each). This CDR3 region has 15 residues. V was shortened by 4 bases and J by 0 bases, with 14 bases between the two germline ends. The germline CDR1 and CDR2 sequences are SGHRS and YFSETQ. The CDR3 here is CASSDPGRNSYEQYF. Written as DNA, the CDR3 is TGCGCCAGCAGCGACCCGGGACGGAACTCCTACGAGCAGTACTTC.

This clonotype was seen more than once but under ten times. The DNA for the CDR3 is TGTGCCAGTAGAAAGCGGGGGGACACCGGGGAGCTGTTTTTT. Protein sequence: CASRKRGDTGELFF. V and J are TRBV19 and TRBJ2-2, with 9 bases matching TRBD2. The junction had 2 bases not matched to a gene; V was cut back by 6 bases and J by 3 bases. The CDR3 is 14 residues long. The germline V gene has CDR1 LNHDA and CDR2 SQIVND (reference sequence).

V and J are TRBV18 and TRBJ2-5; 7 bases line up with TRBD1. The germline gives CDR1 KGHSH, CDR2 LQKENI. The CDR3 is made up of 15 amino acids. V shed 0 bases and J 4 bases; nucleotides not matched to a gene: 5. CDR3 protein: CASSPPGTARETQYF. DNA for the CDR3: TGTGCCAGCTCACCACCGGGGACAGCCAGAGAGACCCAGTACTTC.

The chain employs TRBV15 and TRBJ2-3, with 11 bases aligning to TRBD2. The germline CDR1 and CDR2 sequences are LNHNV and YYDKDF (reference sequence). CDR3 length equals 15 residues. Trimming took 1 base from V and 3 from J; bases not matched to a gene: 0. The CDR3 loop is CATSRGTSGTDTQYF. DNA for the CDR3: TGTGCCACCAGCAGAGGGACTAGCGGGACAGATACGCAGTATTTT. Using reference TRBV15 and TRBJ2-3 for the parts outside the CDR3, the full variable domain is DAMVIQNPRYQVTQFGKPVTLSCSQTLNHNVMYWYQQKSSQAPKLLFHYYDKDFNNEADTPDNFQSRRPNTSFCFLDIRSPGLGDTAMYLCATSRGTSGTDTQYFGPGTRLTVL.

This clonotype was picked up many times. The chain employs TRBV28 and TRBJ2-5; D may be TRBD1 or TRBD2 (7 bases each). Germline CDR1 MDHEN, CDR2 SYDVKM. Trimming removed 9 bases from V and 4 bases from J, with 15 bases in between. The CDR3 extends over 13 amino acids. DNA of the CDR3: TGTGCCAGTCAGGGGGGGCGCACAGAGACCCAGTACTTC. It is translated as CASQGGRTETQYF.